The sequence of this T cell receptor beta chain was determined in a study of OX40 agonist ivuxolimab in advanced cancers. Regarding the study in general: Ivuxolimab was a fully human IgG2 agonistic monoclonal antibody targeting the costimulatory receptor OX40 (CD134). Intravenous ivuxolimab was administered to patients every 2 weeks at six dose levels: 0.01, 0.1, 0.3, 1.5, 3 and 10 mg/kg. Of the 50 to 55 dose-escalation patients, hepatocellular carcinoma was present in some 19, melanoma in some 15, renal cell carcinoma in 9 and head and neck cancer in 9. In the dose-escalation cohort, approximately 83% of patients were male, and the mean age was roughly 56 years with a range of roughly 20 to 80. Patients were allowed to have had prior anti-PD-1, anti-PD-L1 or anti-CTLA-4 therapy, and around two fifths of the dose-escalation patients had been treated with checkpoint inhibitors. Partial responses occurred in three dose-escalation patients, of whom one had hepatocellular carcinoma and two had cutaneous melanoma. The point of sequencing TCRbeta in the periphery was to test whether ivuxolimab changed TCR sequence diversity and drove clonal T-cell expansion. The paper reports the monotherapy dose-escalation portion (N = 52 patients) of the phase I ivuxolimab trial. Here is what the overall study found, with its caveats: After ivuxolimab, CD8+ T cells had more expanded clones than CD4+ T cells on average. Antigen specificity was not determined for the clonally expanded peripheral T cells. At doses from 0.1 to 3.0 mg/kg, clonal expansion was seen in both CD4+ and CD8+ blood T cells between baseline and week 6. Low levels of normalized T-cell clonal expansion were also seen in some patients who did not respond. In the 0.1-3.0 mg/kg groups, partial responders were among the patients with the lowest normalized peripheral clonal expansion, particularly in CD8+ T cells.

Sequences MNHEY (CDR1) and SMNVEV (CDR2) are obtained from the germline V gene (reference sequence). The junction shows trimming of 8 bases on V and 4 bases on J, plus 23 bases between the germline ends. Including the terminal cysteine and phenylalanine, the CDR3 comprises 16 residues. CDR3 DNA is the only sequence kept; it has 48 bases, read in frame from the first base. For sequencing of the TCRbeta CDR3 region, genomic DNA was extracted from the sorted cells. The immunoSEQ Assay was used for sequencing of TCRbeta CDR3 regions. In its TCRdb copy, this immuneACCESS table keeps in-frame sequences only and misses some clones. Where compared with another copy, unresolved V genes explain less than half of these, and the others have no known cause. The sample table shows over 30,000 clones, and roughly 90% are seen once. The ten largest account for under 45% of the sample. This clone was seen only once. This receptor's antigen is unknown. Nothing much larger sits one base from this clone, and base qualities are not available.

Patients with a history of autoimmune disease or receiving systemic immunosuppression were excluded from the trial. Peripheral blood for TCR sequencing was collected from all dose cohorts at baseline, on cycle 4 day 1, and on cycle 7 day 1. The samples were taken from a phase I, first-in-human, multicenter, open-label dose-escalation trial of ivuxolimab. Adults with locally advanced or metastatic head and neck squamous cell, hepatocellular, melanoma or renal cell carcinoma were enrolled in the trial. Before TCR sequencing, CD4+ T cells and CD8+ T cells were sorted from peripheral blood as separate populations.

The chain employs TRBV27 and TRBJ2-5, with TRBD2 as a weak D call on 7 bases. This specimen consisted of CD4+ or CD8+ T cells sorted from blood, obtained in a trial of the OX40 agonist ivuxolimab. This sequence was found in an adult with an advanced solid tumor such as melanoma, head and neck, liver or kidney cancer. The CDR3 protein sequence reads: CASLRWGGRSGETQYF. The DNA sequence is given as TGTGCCAGCCTCCGATGGGGGGGGCGAAGCGGAGAGACCCAGTACTTC.